This is a list of T cell receptor beta chains from one sample in a study of T cells in Graves' hyperthyroidism and ophthalmopathy. TCRdb re-called the multiplex PCR reads with MiXCR, one entry per CDR3 protein. The data show hundreds of thousands of distinct CDR3 sequences, with 16% seen just once and 25% to 30% held by the top ten. The sample consisted of blood. These receptors were collected from a woman in her late teens or twenties with Graves' ophthalmopathy. Both conserved end residues are part of each CDR3. A D gene is named only where the DNA matches it firmly. Clone size appears in some rows only: once, few, many, or a class for an expanded clone.

V gene	D gene	clone size	J gene	CDR3 DNA	CDR3 protein
TRBV28	TRBD1	NA	TRBJ1-2	TGTGCCAGCAGTCCCAATGGACAGGGAAACTATGGCTACACCTTC	CASSPNGQGNYGYTF
TRBV7-2	NA	many	TRBJ2-1	TGTGCCAGCAGTTTAGGGGCTAGCACTGAGCAGTTCTTC	CASSLGASTEQFF
TRBV7-2	NA	NA	TRBJ1-3	TGTGCCAGCAGCTTAGCGGCCGGTAACTCTGGAAACACCATATATTTT	CASSLAAGNSGNTIYF
TRBV20-1	TRBD1	many	TRBJ2-7	TGCAGTGCTTGGGACAGAGCCTACGAGCAGTACTTC	CSAWDRAYEQYF
TRBV29-1	NA	many	TRBJ1-1	TGCAGCGTTGACAATGGAAACACTGAAGCTTTCTTT	CSVDNGNTEAFF
TRBV29-1	TRBD2	many	TRBJ2-7	TGCAGCGTTGAAGCTAGCGGGGGATCCTACGAGCAGTACTTC	CSVEASGGSYEQYF
TRBV27	TRBD2	NA	TRBJ2-1	TGTGCCAGCAGCCCTTCTAGCGGGGGGTACAATGAGCAGTTCTTC	CASSPSSGGYNEQFF
TRBV6-2/TRBV6-3	NA	many	TRBJ1-2	TGTGCCAGCAGTTCTCGTCCGACTCCCTACAATGGCTACACCTTC	CASSSRPTPYNGYTF
TRBV6-1	NA	few	TRBJ1-3	TGTGCCAGCAGTGGAGGACGGTTCTCTGGAAACACCATATATTTT	CASSGGRFSGNTIYF
TRBV28	NA	many	TRBJ1-2	TGTGCCAGCAGTTTATCGGGGCCCTTTGGCTACACCTTC	CASSLSGPFGYTF
TRBV24-1	NA	many	TRBJ2-1	TGTGCCACCAGTGTTGCCGGAGAAACCTACAATGAGCAGTTCTTC	CATSVAGETYNEQFF
TRBV12-3/TRBV12-4	NA	many	TRBJ1-2	TGTGCCAGCAGTTTTTCATCTGGCTACACCTTC	CASSFSSGYTF
TRBV6-1	TRBD1	many	TRBJ2-7	TGTGCCAGCAGTGCGGGACAGGGGGCGCTTTTCGACTTACACTACGAGCAGTACTTC	CASSAGQGALFDLHYEQYF
TRBV9	NA	many	TRBJ1-4	TGTGCCAGCAGCGTATCGGGGCTCGGGGAAAAACTGTTTTTT	CASSVSGLGEKLFF
TRBV2	NA	many	TRBJ2-7	TGTGCCAGCAGTGGGGAGGACAGGTCCTACGAGCAGTACTTC	CASSGEDRSYEQYF
TRBV28	NA	many	TRBJ1-2	TGTGCCAGCAGTTCCCCGGCGCTCGGTGGCTACACCTTC	CASSSPALGGYTF
TRBV11-3	NA	many	TRBJ1-6	TGTGCCAGCAGCGCGCGGACACAGTCACCCCTCCACTTT	CASSARTQSPLHF
TRBV7-2	TRBD1	many	TRBJ2-7	TGTGCCAGCAGCTTTGGACAGGGGAAGTCCTACGAGCAGTACTTC	CASSFGQGKSYEQYF
TRBV19	NA	NA	TRBJ2-1	TGTGCCAGTAGTTGGACGGAGGCTGCGGTCTATGAGCAGTTCTTC	CASSWTEAAVYEQFF
TRBV3-1	NA	many	TRBJ2-5	TGTGCCAGCAGCCATGAGGGCGGAGAGACCCAGTACTTC	CASSHEGGETQYF
TRBV7-9	TRBD1	few	TRBJ2-1	TGTGCCAGCAGCTTCCCAGAAACCGGGACAGGCCGCAATGAGCAGTTCTTC	CASSFPETGTGRNEQFF
TRBV5-1	NA	many	TRBJ1-1	TGCGCCAGCAGCTTGGCCGGAGTGGCCGGGACGAGGAACACTGAAGCTTTCTTT	CASSLAGVAGTRNTEAFF
TRBV12-3/TRBV12-4	NA	many	TRBJ1-1	TGTGCCAGCACGTTATCGGCGGACACTGAAGCTTTCTTT	CASTLSADTEAFF
TRBV11-2	TRBD1	NA	TRBJ2-3	TGTGCCAGCAGCTTTGGGGACAGCGGAAATACGCAGTATTTT	CASSFGDSGNTQYF
TRBV13	NA	many	TRBJ1-4	TGTGCCAGCAGCGTGAGGGGGGCGGCTAATGAAAAACTGTTTTTT	CASSVRGAANEKLFF
TRBV5-1	TRBD2	NA	TRBJ2-1	TGCGCCAGCAGACTAGCGGGGGTTGAGCAGTTCTTC	CASRLAGVEQFF
TRBV15	NA	many	TRBJ2-5	TGTGCCACCAGCAGATATCTGGGCGAAGAGACCCAGTACTTC	CATSRYLGEETQYF
TRBV29-1	NA	many	TRBJ2-1	TGCAGCGTCCAGCTTTACAATGAGCAGTTCTTC	CSVQLYNEQFF
TRBV14	NA	NA	TRBJ1-1	TGTGCCAGCAGCCCATATACGGGTACTGAAGCTTTCTTT	CASSPYTGTEAFF
TRBV24-1	TRBD2	few	TRBJ2-3	TGTGCCACCAGTGGCGGGGGGACAGATACGCAGTATTTT	CATSGGGTDTQYF